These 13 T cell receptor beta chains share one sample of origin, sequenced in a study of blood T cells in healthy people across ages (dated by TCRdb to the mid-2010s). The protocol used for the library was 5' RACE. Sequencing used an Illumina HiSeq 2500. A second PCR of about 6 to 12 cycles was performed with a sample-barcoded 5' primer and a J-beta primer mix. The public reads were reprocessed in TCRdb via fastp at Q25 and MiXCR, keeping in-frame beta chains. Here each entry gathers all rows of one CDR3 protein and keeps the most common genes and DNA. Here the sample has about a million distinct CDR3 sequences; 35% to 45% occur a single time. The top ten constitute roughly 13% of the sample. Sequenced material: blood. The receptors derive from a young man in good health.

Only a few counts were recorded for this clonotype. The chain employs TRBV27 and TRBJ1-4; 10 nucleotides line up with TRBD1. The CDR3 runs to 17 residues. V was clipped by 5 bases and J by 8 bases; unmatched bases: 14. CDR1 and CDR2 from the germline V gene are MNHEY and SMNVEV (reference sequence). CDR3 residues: CASSQWTGGIPTEKLFF. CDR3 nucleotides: TGTGCCAGCAGTCAATGGACAGGGGGAATACCAACGGAAAAACTGTTTTTT.

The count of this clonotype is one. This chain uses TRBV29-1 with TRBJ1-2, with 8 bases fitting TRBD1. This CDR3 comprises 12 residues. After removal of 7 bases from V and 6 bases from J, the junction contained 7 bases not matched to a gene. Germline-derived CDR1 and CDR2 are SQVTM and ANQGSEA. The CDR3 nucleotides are TGCAGCGCAACAGGGGGGAAGGATGGCTACACCTTC. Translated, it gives CSATGGKDGYTF.

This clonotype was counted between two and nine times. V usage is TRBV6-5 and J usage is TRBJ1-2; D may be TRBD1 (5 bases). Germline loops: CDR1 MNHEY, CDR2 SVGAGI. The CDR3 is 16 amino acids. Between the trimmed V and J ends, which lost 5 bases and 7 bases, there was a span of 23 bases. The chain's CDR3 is CASSRLDTGLGGGYTF. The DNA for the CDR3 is TGTGCCAGCAGTAGACTCGACACTGGACTTGGGGGTGGCTACACCTTC.

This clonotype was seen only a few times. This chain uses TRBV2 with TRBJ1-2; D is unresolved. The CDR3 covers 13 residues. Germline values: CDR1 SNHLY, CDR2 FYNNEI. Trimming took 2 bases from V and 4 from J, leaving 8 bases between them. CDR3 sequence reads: CASSETTFYGYTF. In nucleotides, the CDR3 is TGTGCCAGCAGTGAAACTACTTTCTATGGCTACACCTTC.

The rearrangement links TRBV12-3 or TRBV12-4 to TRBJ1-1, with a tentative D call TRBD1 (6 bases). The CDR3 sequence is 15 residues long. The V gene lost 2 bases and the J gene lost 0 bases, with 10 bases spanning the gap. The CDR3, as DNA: TGTGCCAGCAGTTTATGGGGGGCGATGAACACTGAAGCTTTCTTT. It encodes CASSLWGAMNTEAFF.

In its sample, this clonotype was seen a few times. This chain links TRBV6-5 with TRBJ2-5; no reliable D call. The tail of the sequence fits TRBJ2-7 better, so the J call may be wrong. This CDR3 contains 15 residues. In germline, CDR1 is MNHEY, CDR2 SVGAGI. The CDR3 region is CASTQVPSEIREQYF. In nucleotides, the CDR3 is TGTGCCAGCACTCAAGTCCCATCCGAGATACGCGAGCAGTACTTC.

The DNA of the CDR3 is TGTGCCGCGTCCGTCGCGGGGAAGACCAATGAGCAGTTCTTC. The encoded protein is CAASVAGKTNEQFF. This chain links TRBV10-3 with TRBJ2-1; D is possibly TRBD2 (6 bases). The CDR3 length is 14 residues. Trimming left V 11 bases short and J 6 bases short, with 20 bases between. Germline loops: CDR1 ENHRY, CDR2 SYGVKD.

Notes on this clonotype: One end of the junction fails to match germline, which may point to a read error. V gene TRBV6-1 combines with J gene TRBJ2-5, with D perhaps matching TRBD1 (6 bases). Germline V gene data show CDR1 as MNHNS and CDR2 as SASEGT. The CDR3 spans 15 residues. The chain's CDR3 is CASSEAGQTQETRYF. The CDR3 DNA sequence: TGTGCCAGCAGTGAAGCCGGACAGACCCAAGAGACCCGGTACTTC.

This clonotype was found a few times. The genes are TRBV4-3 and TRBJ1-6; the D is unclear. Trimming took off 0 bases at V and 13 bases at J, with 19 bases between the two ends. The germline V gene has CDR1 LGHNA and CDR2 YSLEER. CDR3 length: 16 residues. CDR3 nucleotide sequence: TGCGCCAGCAGCCAAGATCTCGGAGGGAGGGTTTCTCCCCTCCACTTT. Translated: CASSQDLGGRVSPLHF.

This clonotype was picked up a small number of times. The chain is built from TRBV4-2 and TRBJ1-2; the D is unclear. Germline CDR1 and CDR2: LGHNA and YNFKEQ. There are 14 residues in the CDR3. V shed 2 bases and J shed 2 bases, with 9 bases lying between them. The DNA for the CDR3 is TGTGCCAGCAGCCAAACCAACGGGAACTATGGCTACACCTTC. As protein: CASSQTNGNYGYTF.

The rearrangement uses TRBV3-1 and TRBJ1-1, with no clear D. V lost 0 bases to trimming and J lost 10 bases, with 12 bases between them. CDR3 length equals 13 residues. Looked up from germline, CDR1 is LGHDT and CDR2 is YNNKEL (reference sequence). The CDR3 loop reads CASSQDPWEPAFF. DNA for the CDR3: TGTGCCAGCAGCCAAGATCCTTGGGAACCAGCTTTCTTT.

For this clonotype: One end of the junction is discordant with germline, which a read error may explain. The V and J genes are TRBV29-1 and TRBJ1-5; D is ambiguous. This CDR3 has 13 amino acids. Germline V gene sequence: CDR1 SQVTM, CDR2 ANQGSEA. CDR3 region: CSVEDGRNQPQHF. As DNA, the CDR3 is TGCAGCGTGGAAGACGGACGCAATCAGCCCCAGCATTTT.

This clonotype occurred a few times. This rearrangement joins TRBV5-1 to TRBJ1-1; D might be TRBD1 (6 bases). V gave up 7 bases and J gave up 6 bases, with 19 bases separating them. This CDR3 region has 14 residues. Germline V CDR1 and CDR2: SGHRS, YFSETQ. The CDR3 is CASSLGSGAAEAFF. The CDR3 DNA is TGCGCCAGCTCACTAGGTTCAGGGGCGGCTGAAGCTTTCTTT.